Each of the 4 T cell receptor beta chains below was sequenced from the same sample in a study of metastatic and nonmetastatic thyroid tumors. No patient received treatment before thyroid surgery. TCRdb reanalyzed the PCR reads with MiXCR. Among over 55,000 clones listed, roughly 29% were seen once. Sequenced input: blood. The receptors were gathered from a female donor with papillary thyroid cancer or a benign thyroid nodule (not recorded which). Some clones in this sample may be carry-over from other donors' samples.

In its sample, this clone was seen many times. The rearrangement uses TRBV4-2 and TRBJ2-7, with TRBD1 identical over 9 bases. The CDR3 has 14 amino acids. J gave up 0 bases and V 3 bases, and 0 bases lay outside the gene matches. CDR1 is LGHNA, CDR2 YNFKEQ, per germline. DNA for the CDR3: TGTGCCAGCAGCCAGGGACAGGGCTCCTACGAGCAGTACTTC. Its translation is CASSQGQGSYEQYF.

The genes are TRBV12-3 or TRBV12-4 and TRBJ2-7; D not certain. Between the trimmed V and J ends, which lost 5 bases and 2 bases, there was a span of 7 bases. The CDR3 totals 12 residues. The CDR3 here is CASSPAPYEQYF. For the CDR3, the DNA is TGTGCCAGCAGTCCGGCCCCCTACGAGCAGTACTTC.

This clone was seen ten or more times. This chain joins TRBV6-5 and TRBJ1-4; D is possibly TRBD1 (6 bases). Trimming stripped 0 bases from V and 10 bases from J, with 9 bases between. The CDR3 is 13 amino acids. The germline V gene encodes CDR1 MNHEY and CDR2 SVGAGI. This CDR3 reads CASSYSTGGKLFF. Here the CDR3 DNA reads TGTGCCAGCAGTTACTCGACAGGTGGAAAACTGTTTTTT.

This clone was recorded many times. The chain employs TRBV3-1 and TRBJ2-3; D not certain. The germline CDR1 and CDR2 sequences are LGHDT and YNNKEL (reference sequence). V dropped 0 bases and J dropped 0 bases, with 10 bases sitting between them. This CDR3 comprises 16 residues. The CDR3 DNA reads TGTGCCAGCAGCCAAGAAACTAAAACTAGCACAGATACGCAGTATTTT. It yields the protein CASSQETKTSTDTQYF.